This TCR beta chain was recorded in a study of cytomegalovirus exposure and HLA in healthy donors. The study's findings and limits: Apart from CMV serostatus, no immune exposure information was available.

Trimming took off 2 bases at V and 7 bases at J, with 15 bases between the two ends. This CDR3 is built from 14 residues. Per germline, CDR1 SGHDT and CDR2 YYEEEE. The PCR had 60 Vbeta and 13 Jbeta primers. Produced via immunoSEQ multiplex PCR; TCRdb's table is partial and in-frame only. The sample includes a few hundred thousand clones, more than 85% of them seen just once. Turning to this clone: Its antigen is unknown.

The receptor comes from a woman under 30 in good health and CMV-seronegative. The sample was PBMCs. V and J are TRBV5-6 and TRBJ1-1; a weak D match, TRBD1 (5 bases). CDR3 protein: CASSLRGDPDEAFF. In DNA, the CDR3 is TGTGCCAGCAGCTTAAGGGGTGACCCGGATGAAGCTTTCTTT.